This paragraph reports one T cell receptor beta chain. J was trimmed by 7 bases and V by 4 bases; bases with no gene match: 8. Germline CDR1 and CDR2: SGHRS and YFSETQ. The CDR3 covers 14 residues. This sample is drawn from a study of technical replicates of blood from several donors. The table came from immunoSEQ multiplex PCR; TCRdb's copy has only in-frame clones and leaves some out. Of approximately 90,000 clones listed, 95% are singletons. The TCR comes from a human donor in good health. Sequenced sample: T cells isolated from PBMCs. The V call is TRBV5-1, the J call TRBJ1-3; TRBD1 agrees at 7 bases. This chain's CDR3 is CASSQTTGTNTIYF. In DNA form, the CDR3 reads TGCGCCAGCAGCCAGACGACAGGGACCAACACCATATATTTT.